This T cell receptor beta chain derives from a study of radiotherapy plus CTLA-4 blockade in lung cancer (dated by TCRdb to the late 2010s). For the study in its entirety: Objective responses were observed in 18% of enrolled patients, and disease control was achieved in about 32%. The study at large found these results: The strongest predictors of response, as reported, were early dynamic changes in blood T cell clones along with a rise in serum interferon-beta after radiation. After treatment with radiotherapy and ipilimumab, TCR clones that originated in tumors expanded in peripheral blood.

The study evaluated CTLA-4 blockade (ipilimumab) given together with focal radiation therapy in patients who had chemo-refractory metastatic non-small-cell lung cancer. About this clone itself: Its antigen remains unidentified. There are no base qualities to consult, and no much larger clone falls within one base.

Spanning cysteine to phenylalanine, the CDR3 consists of 11 amino acids. Kept here is only the CDR3 DNA, which spans 33 bases and is read in frame from base 1. The germline V gene supplies CDR1 SGHVS and CDR2 FQNEAQ. V is pared back by 4 bases and J by 6 bases, with 7 bases lying between the germline termini. Libraries were made using the immunoSEQ multiplex PCR assay. This immuneACCESS table, as held by TCRdb, lists in-frame sequences with V and J called but not all clones. Of the missing ones, under half trace to an unresolved V gene in checked studies; the others have no known cause. This sample holds roughly 98,000 clones; about 83% were observed only once. The top ten constitute about 15% of the sample.

This chain is built from TRBV7-8 and TRBJ2-7, with the D segment identity uncertain. This sequence was found in a human donor with non-small cell lung cancer that progressed on radiotherapy plus ipilimumab. This specimen consisted of peripheral blood, obtained from a patient treated with radiotherapy plus ipilimumab. CDR3 loop: CASSSLGEQYF. The bases are TGTGCCAGCAGCTCCCTTGGCGAGCAGTACTTC.